This T cell receptor (beta chain) comes out of a study of blood T cell repertoires in COVID-19. Across the whole study: Specimens from acute and convalescent COVID-19 originated in the United States, Italy and Spain. Sources were T cells, B-cell-depleted T cells, or PBMCs; the material itself was cDNA or gDNA.

V shed 3 bases and J shed 7 bases, with 12 bases lying between them. The germline CDR1 and CDR2 sequences are SGHTA and FQGNSA. CDR3 size: 14 residues. In the original analysis: Scientists estimated how many nucleated cells there were by amplifying reference gene primers. Assay used: immunoSEQ multiplex PCR; TCRdb lists only in-frame clones, some missing. V, J and clone size derive from that table, while D and trimming were established from the DNA sequence. The sample consists of under 130,000 clones, about four fifths of them appearing once. The J gene is TRBJ1-4, the V gene TRBV7-2; unclear D gene. Sequencing was carried out using peripheral blood. This receptor was taken from a man aged 80 or over with acute or convalescent COVID-19. CDR3 amino acids: CASSLGSRGEKLFF. The CDR3 DNA reads TGTGCCAGCAGCTTGGGGTCGCGGGGTGAAAAACTGTTTTTT.